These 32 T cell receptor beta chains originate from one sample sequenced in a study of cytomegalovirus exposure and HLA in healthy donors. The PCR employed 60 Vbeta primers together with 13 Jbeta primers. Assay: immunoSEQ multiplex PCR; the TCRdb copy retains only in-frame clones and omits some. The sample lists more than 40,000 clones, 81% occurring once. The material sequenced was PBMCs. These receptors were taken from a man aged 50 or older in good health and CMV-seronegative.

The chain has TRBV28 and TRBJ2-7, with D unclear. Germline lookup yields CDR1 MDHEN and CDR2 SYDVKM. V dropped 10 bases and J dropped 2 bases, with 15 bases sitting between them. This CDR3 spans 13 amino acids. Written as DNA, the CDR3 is TGTGCCACCCAACGGGTGGTAACCTACGAGCAGTACTTC. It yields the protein CATQRVVTYEQYF.

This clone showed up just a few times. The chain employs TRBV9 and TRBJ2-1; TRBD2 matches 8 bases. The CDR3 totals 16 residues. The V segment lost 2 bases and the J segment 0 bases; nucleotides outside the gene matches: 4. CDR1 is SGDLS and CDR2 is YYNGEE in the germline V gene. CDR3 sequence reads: CASSVLAGSSYNEQFF. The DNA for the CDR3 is TGTGCCAGCAGCGTGTTAGCGGGAAGCTCCTACAATGAGCAGTTCTTC.

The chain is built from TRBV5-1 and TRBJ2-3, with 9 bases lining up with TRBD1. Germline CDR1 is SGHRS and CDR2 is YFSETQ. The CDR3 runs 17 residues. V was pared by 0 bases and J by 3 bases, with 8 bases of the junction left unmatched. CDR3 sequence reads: CASSLAPTGGGTDTQYF. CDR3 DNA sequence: TGCGCCAGCAGCTTGGCTCCGACAGGGGGGGGAACAGATACGCAGTATTTT.

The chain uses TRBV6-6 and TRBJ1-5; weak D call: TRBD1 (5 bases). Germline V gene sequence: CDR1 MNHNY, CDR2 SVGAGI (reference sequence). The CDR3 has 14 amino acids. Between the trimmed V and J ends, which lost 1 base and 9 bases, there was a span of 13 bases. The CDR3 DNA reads TGTGCCAGCAGTTACTTCCAGGGCCAGGGGCCCCAGCATTTT. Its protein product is CASSYFQGQGPQHF.

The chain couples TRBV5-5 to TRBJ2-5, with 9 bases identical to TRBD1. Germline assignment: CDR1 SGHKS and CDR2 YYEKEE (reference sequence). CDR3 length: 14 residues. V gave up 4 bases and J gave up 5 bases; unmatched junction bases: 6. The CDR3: CASSLWTGEETQYF. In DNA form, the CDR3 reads TGTGCCAGCAGCCTCTGGACAGGGGAGGAGACCCAGTACTTC.

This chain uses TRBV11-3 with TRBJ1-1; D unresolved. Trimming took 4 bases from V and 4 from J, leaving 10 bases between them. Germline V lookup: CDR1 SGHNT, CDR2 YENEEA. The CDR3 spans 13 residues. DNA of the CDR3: TGTGCCAGCAGCTCGAGGCGGGGCACTGAAGCTTTCTTT. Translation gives CASSSRRGTEAFF.

CDR3 loop: CAISGGTQNTGELFF. CDR3 in DNA: TGTGCCATCAGTGGCGGGACTCAGAACACCGGGGAGCTGTTTTTT. The chain carries TRBV10-3 and TRBJ2-2; D is perhaps TRBD2 (6 bases). The CDR3 consists of 15 residues. V lost 4 bases to trimming and J lost 1 base, with 10 bases between them. CDR1 and CDR2 from the germline V gene are ENHRY and SYGVKD.

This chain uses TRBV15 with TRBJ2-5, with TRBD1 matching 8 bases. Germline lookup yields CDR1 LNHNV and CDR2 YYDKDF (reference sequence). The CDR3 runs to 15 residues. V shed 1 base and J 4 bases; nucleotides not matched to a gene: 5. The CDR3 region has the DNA TGTGCCACCAGCAGAGGCAGGGGGCTCGGAGAGACCCAGTACTTC. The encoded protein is CATSRGRGLGETQYF.

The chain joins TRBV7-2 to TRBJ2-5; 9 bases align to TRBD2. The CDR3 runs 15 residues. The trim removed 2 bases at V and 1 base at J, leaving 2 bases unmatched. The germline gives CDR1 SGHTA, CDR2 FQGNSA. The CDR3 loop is CASSLPSGVQETQYF. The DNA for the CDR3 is TGTGCCAGCAGCTTACCTAGCGGGGTCCAAGAGACCCAGTACTTC.

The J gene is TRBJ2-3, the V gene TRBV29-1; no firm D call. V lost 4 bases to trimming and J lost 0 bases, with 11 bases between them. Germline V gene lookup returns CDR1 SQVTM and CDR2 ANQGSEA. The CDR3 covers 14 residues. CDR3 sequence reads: CSVAETPSTDTQYF. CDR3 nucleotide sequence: TGCAGCGTTGCTGAGACACCGAGCACAGATACGCAGTATTTT.

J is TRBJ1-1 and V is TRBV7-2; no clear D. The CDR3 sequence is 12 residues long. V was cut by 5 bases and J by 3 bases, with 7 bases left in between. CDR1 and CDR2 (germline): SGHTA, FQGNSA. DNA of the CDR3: TGTGCCAGCAGCCCAGATTACACTGAAGCTTTCTTT. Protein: CASSPDYTEAFF.

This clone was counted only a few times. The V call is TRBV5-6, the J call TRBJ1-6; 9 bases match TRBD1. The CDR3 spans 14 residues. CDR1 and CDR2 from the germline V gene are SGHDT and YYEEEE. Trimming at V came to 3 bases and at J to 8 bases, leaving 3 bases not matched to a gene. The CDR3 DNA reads TGTGCCAGCAGCTGGGGACAGGGAGATTCACCCCTCCACTTT. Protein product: CASSWGQGDSPLHF.

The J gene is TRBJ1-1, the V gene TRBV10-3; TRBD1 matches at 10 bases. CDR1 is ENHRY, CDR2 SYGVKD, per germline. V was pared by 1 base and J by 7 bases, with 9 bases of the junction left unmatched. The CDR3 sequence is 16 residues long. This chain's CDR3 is CAISEWDRGSYGEAFF. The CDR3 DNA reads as TGTGCCATCAGTGAGTGGGACAGGGGTTCGTACGGTGAAGCTTTCTTT.

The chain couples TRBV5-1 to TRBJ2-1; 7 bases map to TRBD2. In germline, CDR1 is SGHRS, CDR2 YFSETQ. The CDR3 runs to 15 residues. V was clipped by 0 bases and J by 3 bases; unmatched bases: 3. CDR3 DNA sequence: TGCGCCAGCAGCTTGGCCCCTAGCGGCTACAATGAGCAGTTCTTC. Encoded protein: CASSLAPSGYNEQFF.

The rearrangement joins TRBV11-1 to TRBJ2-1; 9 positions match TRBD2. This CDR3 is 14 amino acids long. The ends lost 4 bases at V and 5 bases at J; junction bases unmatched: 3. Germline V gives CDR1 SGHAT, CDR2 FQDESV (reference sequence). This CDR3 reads CASSSRLADNEQFF. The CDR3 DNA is TGTGCCAGCAGCTCTCGACTAGCGGACAATGAGCAGTTCTTC.

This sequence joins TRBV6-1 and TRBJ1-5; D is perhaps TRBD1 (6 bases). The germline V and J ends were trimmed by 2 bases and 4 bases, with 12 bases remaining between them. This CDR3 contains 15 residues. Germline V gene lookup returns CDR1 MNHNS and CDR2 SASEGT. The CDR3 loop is CASSESGTLNQPQHF. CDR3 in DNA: TGTGCCAGCAGTGAATCTGGGACACTGAATCAGCCCCAGCATTTT.

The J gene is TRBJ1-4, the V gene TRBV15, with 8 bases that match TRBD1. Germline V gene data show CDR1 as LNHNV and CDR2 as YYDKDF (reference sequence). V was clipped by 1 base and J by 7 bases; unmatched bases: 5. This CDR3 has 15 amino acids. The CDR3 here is CATSRGGQGAEKLFF. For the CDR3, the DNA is TGTGCCACCAGCAGAGGTGGACAGGGCGCTGAAAAACTGTTTTTT.

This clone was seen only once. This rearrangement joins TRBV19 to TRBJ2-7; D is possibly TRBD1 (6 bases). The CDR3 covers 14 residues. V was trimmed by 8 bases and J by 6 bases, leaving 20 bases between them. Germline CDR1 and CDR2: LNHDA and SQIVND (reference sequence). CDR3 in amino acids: CASGGDNRAAEQYF. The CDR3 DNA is TGTGCCAGTGGCGGTGATAACAGGGCAGCCGAGCAGTACTTC.

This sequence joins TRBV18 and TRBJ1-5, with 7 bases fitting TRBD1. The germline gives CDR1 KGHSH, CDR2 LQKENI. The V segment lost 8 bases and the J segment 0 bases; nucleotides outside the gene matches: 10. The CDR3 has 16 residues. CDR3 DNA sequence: TGTGCCAGCAGTACCTCGACAGGGAATAGCAATCAGCCCCAGCATTTT. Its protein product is CASSTSTGNSNQPQHF.

DNA for the CDR3: TGTGCCAGCAGCTCCAGGGGCGGGCTAGTGGACTATGGCTACACCTTC. Residues: CASSSRGGLVDYGYTF. The chain joins TRBV11-1 to TRBJ1-2, with TRBD1 as a possible D gene (6 bases). CDR3 size: 16 residues. The germline V gene has CDR1 SGHAT and CDR2 FQDESV (reference sequence). V was pared by 4 bases and J by 3 bases, with 18 bases between.

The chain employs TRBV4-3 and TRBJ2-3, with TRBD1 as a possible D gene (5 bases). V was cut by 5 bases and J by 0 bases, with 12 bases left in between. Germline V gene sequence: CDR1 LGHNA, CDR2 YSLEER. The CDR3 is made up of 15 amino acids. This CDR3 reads CASSKAQASTDTQYF. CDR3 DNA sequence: TGCGCCAGCAGCAAGGCACAGGCCAGCACAGATACGCAGTATTTT.

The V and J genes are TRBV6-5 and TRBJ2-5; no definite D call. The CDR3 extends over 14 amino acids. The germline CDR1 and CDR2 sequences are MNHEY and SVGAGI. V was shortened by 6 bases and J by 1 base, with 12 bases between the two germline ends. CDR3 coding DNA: TGTGCCAGCAGCCCGGTGTCGGGCCAAGAGACCCAGTACTTC. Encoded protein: CASSPVSGQETQYF.

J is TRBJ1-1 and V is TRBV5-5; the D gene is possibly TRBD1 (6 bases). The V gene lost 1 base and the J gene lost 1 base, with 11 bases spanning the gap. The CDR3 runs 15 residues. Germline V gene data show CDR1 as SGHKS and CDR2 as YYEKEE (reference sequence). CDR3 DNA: TGTGCCAGCAGCTTGTTAGGGGGGGAGAACACTGAAGCTTTCTTT. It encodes CASSLLGGENTEAFF. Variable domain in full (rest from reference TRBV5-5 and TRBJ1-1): DAGVTQSPTHLIKTRGQQVTLRCSPISGHKSVSWYQQVLGQGPQFIFQYYEKEERGRGNFPDRFSARQFPNYSSELNVNALLLGDSALYLCASSLLGGENTEAFFGQGTRLTVV.

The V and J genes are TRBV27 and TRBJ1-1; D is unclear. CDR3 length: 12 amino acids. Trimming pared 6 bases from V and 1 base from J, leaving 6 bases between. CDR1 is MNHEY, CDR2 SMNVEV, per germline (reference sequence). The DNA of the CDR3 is TGTGCCAGCAGCCTACCGAACACTGAAGCTTTCTTT. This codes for CASSLPNTEAFF.

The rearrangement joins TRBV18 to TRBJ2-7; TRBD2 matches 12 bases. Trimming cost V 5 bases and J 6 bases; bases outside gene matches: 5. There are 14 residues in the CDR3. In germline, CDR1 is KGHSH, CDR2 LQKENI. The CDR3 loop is CASSTTSGSFEQYF. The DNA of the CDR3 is TGTGCCAGCTCAACGACTAGCGGGAGTTTCGAGCAGTACTTC. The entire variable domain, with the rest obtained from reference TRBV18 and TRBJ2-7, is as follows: NAGVMQNPRHLVRRRGQEARLRCSPMKGHSHVYWYRQLPEEGLKFMVYLQKENIIDESGMPKERFSAEFPKEGPSILRIQQVVRGDSAAYFCASSTTSGSFEQYFGPGTRLTVT.

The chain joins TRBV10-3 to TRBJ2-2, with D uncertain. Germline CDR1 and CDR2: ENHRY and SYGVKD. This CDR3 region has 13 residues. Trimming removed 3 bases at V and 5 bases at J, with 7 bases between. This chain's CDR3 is CAISDGDTGELFF. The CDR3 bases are TGTGCCATCAGTGACGGAGATACCGGGGAGCTGTTTTTT.

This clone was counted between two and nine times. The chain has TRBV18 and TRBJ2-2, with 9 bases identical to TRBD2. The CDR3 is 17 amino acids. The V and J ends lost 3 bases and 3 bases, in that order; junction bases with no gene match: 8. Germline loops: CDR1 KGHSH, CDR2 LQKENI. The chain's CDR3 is CASSPQMLAGDTGELFF. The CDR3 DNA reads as TGTGCCAGCTCACCGCAAATGTTAGCGGGAGACACCGGGGAGCTGTTTTTT.

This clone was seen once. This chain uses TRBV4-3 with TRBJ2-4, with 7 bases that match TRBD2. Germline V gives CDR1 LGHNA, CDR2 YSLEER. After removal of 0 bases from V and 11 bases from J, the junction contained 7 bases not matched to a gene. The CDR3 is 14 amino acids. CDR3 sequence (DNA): TGCGCCAGCAGCCAAGATCTGGGCGGGGGTGTTCAGTACTTC. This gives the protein CASSQDLGGGVQYF.

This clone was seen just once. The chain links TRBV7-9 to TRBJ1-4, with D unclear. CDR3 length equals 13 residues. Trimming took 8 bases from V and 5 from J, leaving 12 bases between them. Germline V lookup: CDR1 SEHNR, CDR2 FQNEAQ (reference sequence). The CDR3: CASRLEGNEKLFF. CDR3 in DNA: TGTGCCAGCCGCCTCGAGGGAAATGAAAAACTGTTTTTT.

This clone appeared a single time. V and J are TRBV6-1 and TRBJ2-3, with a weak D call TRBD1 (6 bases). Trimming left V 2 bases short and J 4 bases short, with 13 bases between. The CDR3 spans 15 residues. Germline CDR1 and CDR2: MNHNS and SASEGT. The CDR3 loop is CASSESQGKADTQYF. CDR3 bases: TGTGCCAGCAGTGAATCGCAGGGGAAAGCAGATACGCAGTATTTT.

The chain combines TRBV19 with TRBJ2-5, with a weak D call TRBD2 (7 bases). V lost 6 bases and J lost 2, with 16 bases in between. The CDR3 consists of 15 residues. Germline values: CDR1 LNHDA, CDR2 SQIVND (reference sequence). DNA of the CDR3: TGTGCCAGTAGCCCTAGGGGGGGAGGGCAAGAGACCCAGTACTTC. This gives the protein CASSPRGGGQETQYF.

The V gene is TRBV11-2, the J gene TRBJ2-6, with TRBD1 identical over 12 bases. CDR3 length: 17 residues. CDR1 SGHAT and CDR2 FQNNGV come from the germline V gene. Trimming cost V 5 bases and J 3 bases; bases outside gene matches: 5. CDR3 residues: CASSTGTGGYGANVLTF. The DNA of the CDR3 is TGTGCCAGCAGCACCGGGACAGGGGGCTATGGGGCCAACGTCCTGACTTTC.